This T cell receptor beta chain was profiled in a study of cytomegalovirus exposure and HLA in healthy donors. Germline CDR1 reads SGHTA; CDR2 reads FQGNSA. J was trimmed by 0 bases and V by 3 bases; bases with no gene match: 10. The CDR3 length is 17 residues. The primer mix had 60 Vbeta and 13 Jbeta primers. Assay used: immunoSEQ multiplex PCR; TCRdb lists only in-frame clones, some missing. The sample has 150,000 to 200,000 clones; over 75% are singletons. The sequence was collected from a human donor in good health. The sequenced material came from PBMCs. J is TRBJ2-7 and V is TRBV7-2, with 8 bases that match TRBD2. As DNA, the CDR3 is TGTGCCAGCAGCTTCGGGGGGGGACTCCAAACCTCCTACGAGCAGTACTTC. Its translation is CASSFGGGLQTSYEQYF.